This T cell receptor beta chain comes out of a study of T-cell reconstitution after alpha-beta-depleted transplantation in children. There are many counts of this clonotype. Per germline, CDR1 KGHDR and CDR2 SFDVKD. The CDR3 loop spans 16 amino acids. Trimming removed 3 bases at V and 5 bases at J, with 16 bases between. Preparation of the TCRbeta library was carried out with unique molecular identifiers. TCRdb processed the PCR reads anew with MiXCR; each CDR3 protein has one entry. The sample consists of a few hundred thousand distinct CDR3 sequences, around 13% of them appearing once. The material sequenced was PBMCs from the stem cell graft donor, taken from the stem cell graft. The chain employs TRBV24-1 and TRBJ2-4, with D possibly being TRBD1 (6 bases). The receptor was derived from a human donor who donated a stem cell graft to a child with combined immunodeficiency. CDR3 residues: CATSDPGQGAENIQYF. The CDR3 bases are TGTGCCACCAGTGATCCGGGACAAGGGGCTGAAAACATTCAGTACTTC.